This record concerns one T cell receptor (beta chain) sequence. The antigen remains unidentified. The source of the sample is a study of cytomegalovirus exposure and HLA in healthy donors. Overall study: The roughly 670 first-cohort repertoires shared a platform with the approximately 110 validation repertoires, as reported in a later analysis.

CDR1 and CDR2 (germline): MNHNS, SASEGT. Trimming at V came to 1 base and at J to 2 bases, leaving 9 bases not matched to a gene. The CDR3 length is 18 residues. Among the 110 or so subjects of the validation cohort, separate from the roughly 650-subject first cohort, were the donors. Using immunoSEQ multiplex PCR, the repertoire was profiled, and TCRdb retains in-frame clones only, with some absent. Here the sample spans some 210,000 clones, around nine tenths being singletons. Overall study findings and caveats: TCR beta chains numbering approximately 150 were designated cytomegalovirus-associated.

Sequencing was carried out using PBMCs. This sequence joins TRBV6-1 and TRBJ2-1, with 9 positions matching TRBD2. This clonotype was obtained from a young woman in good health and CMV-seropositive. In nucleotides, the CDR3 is TGTGCCAGCAGTGAAGTAGGAATGGCGGGAGGGCCCTACAATGAGCAGTTCTTC. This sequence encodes CASSEVGMAGGPYNEQFF.